This TCR beta chain was sequenced in a study of control samples from healthy donors and cancer patients. This clone appeared once. The assay was immunoSEQ multiplex PCR, and TCRdb's table has in-frame clones only and misses some. This sample has approximately 150,000 clones, with around 94% found just once. CDR3 length: 16 amino acids. Per the germline V gene, CDR1 is PRHDT and CDR2 is FYEKMQ (reference sequence). Losses at the gene ends were 2 bases for V and 4 bases for J; bases not matched to a gene: 7. The specimen sequenced was blood. This sequence joins TRBV13 and TRBJ1-1, with 10 bases identical to TRBD1. This clonotype was obtained from a woman aged 18-29 years in good health. CDR3 nucleotides: TGTGCCAGCAGCTTAAAAGCAGGGACAGGGGCCACTGAAGCTTTCTTT. Its translation is CASSLKAGTGATEAFF.